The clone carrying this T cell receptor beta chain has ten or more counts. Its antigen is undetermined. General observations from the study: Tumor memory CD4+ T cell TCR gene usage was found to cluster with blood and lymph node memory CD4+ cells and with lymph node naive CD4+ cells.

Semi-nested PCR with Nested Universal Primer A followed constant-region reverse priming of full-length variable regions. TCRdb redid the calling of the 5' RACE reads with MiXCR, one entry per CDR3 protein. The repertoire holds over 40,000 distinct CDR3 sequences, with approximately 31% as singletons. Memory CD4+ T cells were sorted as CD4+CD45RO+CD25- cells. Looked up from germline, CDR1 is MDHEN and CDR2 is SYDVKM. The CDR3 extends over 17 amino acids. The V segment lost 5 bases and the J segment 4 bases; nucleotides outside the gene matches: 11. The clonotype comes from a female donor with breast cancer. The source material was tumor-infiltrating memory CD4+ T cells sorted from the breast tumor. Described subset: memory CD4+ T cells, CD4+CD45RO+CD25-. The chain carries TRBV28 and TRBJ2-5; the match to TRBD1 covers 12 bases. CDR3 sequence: CASSTYGGQGAGETQYF. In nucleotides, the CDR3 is TGTGCCAGCAGTACATATGGGGGACAGGGGGCGGGAGAGACCCAGTACTTC.